This T cell receptor (beta chain) derives from a study of control samples from healthy donors and cancer patients. Libraries were prepared by immunoSEQ multiplex PCR; TCRdb keeps only in-frame clonotypes and omits some of them. The sample contains 150,000 to 200,000 clones, 91% of which appear only once. Germline V lookup: CDR1 SGHNT, CDR2 YENEEA. Trimming pared 4 bases from V and 0 bases from J, leaving 11 bases between. CDR3 length: 15 amino acids. Specimen: blood. The genes are TRBV11-3 and TRBJ2-3, with D maybe TRBD1 (6 bases). The TCR sequence derives from a woman in her 30s in good health. The CDR3 nucleotides read TGTGCCAGCAGCTCGGGACACCATAGCACAGATACGCAGTATTTT. Translated, it gives CASSSGHHSTDTQYF.